This T cell receptor (beta chain) was identified in a study of a mutant IDH1 vaccine in newly diagnosed glioma. For the study at large: Of the patients given treatment, around 60% were male and around 38% were female, and a mean age of around 44 years was recorded. Receipt of radiotherapy, temozolomide, or both preceded the study, and most received both.

TCRdb's copy holds only in-frame clones and misses some; the assay was immunoSEQ multiplex PCR. The sample holds about 98,000 clones; 70% to 90% are singletons and the top ten take approximately 0.6%. Indicated time point: baseline, week 1 (first vaccination visit). Treatment specified: pre-vaccination baseline after standard-of-care therapy. The astrocytomas were IDH1-mutant, ATRX-negative, and WHO grade 3 or 4. The germline CDR1 and CDR2 sequences are SNHLY and FYNNEI. This CDR3 region has 13 residues. With 10 bases removed from V and 5 bases from J, the gap between germline ends came to 17 bases. The TCR was taken from a woman aged 45-59 years with glioma. Sample: PBMCs, taken from a glioma patient treated with radiotherapy, temozolomide or both. The chain uses TRBV2 and TRBJ2-5; D remains unclear. CDR3 in amino acids: CATSADLRETQYF. The CDR3 nucleotides read TGTGCCACCTCGGCGGACCTAAGGGAGACCCAGTACTTC.